Reported below is one T cell receptor (beta chain). This PCR relied on a set of 60 Vbeta primers and 13 Jbeta primers. Generated by immunoSEQ multiplex PCR, the TCRdb table keeps only in-frame clones and is missing some. The listing contains some 76,000 clones. This sample stems from a study of cytomegalovirus exposure and HLA in healthy donors. V shed 7 bases and J 4 bases; nucleotides not matched to a gene: 5. Germline V gene data show CDR1 as MNHNS and CDR2 as SASEGT. This CDR3 contains 14 residues. The sequencing input was PBMCs. The TCR originated in a female donor in good health and CMV-seropositive. This chain links TRBV6-1 with TRBJ1-1, with 11 bases aligning to TRBD1. The CDR3, as DNA: TGTGCCAGCAACTTCGGGACAGGGGGCACTGAAGCTTTCTTT. Translating it yields CASNFGTGGTEAFF.